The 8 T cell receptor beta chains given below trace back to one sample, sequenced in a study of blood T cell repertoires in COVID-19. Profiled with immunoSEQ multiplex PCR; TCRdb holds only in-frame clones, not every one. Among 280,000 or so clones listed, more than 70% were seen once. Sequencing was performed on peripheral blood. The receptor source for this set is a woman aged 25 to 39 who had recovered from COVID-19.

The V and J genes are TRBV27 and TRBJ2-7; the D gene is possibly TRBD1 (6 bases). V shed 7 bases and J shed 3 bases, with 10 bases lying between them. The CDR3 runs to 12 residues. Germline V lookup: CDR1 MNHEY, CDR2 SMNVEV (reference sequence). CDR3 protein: CASIWGRYEQYF. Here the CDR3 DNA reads TGTGCCAGCATTTGGGGGCGCTACGAGCAGTACTTC.

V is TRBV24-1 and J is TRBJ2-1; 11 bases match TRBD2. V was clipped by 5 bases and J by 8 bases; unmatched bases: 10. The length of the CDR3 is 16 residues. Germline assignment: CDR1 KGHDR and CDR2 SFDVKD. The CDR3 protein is CATSAGSGGAWDEQFF. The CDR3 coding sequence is TGTGCCACCAGTGCCGGTAGCGGGGGGGCCTGGGATGAGCAGTTCTTC.

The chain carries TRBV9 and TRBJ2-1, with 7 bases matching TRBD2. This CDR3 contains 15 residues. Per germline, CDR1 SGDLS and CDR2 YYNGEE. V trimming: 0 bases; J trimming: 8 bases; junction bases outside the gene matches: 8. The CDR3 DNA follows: TGTGCCAGCAGCGTAGGGGCTAGCGGAGCCCATGAGCAGTTCTTC. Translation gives CASSVGASGAHEQFF.

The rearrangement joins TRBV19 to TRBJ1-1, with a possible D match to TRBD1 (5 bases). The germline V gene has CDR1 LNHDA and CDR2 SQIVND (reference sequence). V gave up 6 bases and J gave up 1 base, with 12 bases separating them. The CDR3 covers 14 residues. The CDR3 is CASSLTEPNTEAFF. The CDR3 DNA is TGTGCCAGTAGCTTGACAGAACCGAACACTGAAGCTTTCTTT.

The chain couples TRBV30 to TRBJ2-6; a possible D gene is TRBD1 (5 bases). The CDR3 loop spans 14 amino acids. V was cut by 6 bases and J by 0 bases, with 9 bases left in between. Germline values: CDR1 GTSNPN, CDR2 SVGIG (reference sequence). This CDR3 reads CACDRDSGANVLTF. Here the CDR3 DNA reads TGTGCCTGCGACAGAGACTCTGGGGCCAACGTCCTGACTTTC.

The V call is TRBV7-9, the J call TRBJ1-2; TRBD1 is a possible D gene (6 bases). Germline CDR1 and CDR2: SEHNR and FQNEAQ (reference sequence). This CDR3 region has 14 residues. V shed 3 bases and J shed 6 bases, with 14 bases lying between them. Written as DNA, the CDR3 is TGTGCCAGCAGCTTTCGAGACAGGAGAAATGGCTACACCTTC. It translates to CASSFRDRRNGYTF.

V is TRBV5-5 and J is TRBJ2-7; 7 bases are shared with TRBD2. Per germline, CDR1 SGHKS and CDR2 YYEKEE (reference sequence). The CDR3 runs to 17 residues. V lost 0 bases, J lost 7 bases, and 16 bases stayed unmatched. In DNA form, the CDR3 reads TGTGCCAGCAGCTTGGGCGGGGGACCCACCGCTGTGAGGGAGCAGTACTTC. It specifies CASSLGGGPTAVREQYF.

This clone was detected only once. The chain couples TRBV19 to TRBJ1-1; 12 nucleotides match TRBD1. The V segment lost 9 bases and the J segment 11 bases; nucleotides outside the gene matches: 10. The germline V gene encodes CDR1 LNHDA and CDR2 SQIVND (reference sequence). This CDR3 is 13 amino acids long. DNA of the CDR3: TGTGCCAGCTGGGGACAGGGGGCGCCTGGGGCTTTCTTT. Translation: CASWGQGAPGAFF.